This T cell receptor beta chain is from a study of shared clonotypes between healthy human individuals. The wider study: A couple of women and a few men aged 18 to 49 made up the donors. A donor's plate count was three for CD4 naive and three for CD4 memory; CD8 naive had two and CD8 memory one.

The study's findings and limits: Richness estimates generally favored naive over memory subsets. Sequencing depth was expected to affect clonotype sharing among donors.

Some clones are missing from TCRdb's copy, which holds only in-frame ones; the method was immunoSEQ multiplex PCR. This table holds around 610,000 clones, 96% found once. This CDR3 region has 13 residues. CDR1 is SQVTM and CDR2 is ANQGSEA in the germline V gene. Germline trimming cut 1 base from V and 4 bases from J; bases unmatched to any gene: 4. This clone was recorded once. Antigen unknown. Naive CD8 cells were CD45RO-negative, positively selected for CCR7, excluding terminally differentiated effector memory CD45RA+ cells. The sequence derives from a woman between 25 and 40 years old in good health. Sequencing was performed on naive CD8+ T cells sorted from blood. The V and J genes are TRBV29-1 and TRBJ2-7; 7 nucleotides match TRBD1. The CDR3 DNA is TGCAGCGTTGAAGGGACAGGAGTATACGAGCAGTACTTC. Residues: CSVEGTGVYEQYF.